These T cell receptor beta chains were read from a single sample in a study of identical twins. TCRdb re-analysed the 5' RACE reads in MiXCR, keeping a single row per CDR3 protein. Of a few hundred thousand distinct CDR3 sequences listed, over 8.5% are singletons. The same data also went into a second study, on yellow fever vaccine responses in identical twins.

Sequences were obtained from PBMCs. These receptors all come from a woman aged 18-29 years in good health. Each CDR3 is given with its conserved first and last residue. A D gene is named only where the DNA matches it firmly. Clone size, where shown, is once, few, many, or a class for clones that have expanded.

abundance: NA; j_gene: TRBJ2-1; v_gene: TRBV6-2/TRBV6-3; len: 12; d_gene: NA; CDR3nt: TGTGCCAGCAGTTACAGGTTCGATGAGCAGTTCTTC; CDR3aa: CASSYRFDEQFF
abundance: NA; j_gene: TRBJ1-1; v_gene: TRBV6-2/TRBV6-3; len: 16; d_gene: NA; CDR3nt: TGTGCCAGCAGTCATAGGTCCGGGACACCGAACACTGAAGCTTTCTTT; CDR3aa: CASSHRSGTPNTEAFF
abundance: few; j_gene: TRBJ1-1; v_gene: TRBV6-1; len: 16; d_gene: TRBD1; CDR3nt: TGTGCCAGCAGTGAAGATAACAGGGGGAGGAAGGCTGAAGCTTTCTTT; CDR3aa: CASSEDNRGRKAEAFF
abundance: NA; j_gene: TRBJ2-2; v_gene: TRBV11-2; len: 16; d_gene: TRBD1; CDR3nt: TGTGCCAGCAGCTCCGCCGGGACAGCCAGGTCCGGGGAGCTGTTTTTT; CDR3aa: CASSSAGTARSGELFF
abundance: many; j_gene: TRBJ2-1; v_gene: TRBV5-1; len: 15; d_gene: TRBD2; CDR3nt: TGCGCCAGCAGCCCACTAGCGGGAGAAGGGAATGAGCAGTTCTTC; CDR3aa: CASSPLAGEGNEQFF
abundance: NA; j_gene: TRBJ2-1; v_gene: TRBV28; len: 15; d_gene: TRBD2; CDR3nt: TGTGCCAGCAGTCATAGCTCGGCGGGAGACAATGAGCAGTTCTTC; CDR3aa: CASSHSSAGDNEQFF
abundance: many; j_gene: TRBJ2-5; v_gene: TRBV12-3/TRBV12-4; len: 14; d_gene: TRBD2; CDR3nt: TGTGCCAGCAGCCAGACTAGCGGGAGGGAGACCCAGTACTTC; CDR3aa: CASSQTSGRETQYF
abundance: NA; j_gene: TRBJ2-1; v_gene: TRBV3-1; len: 13; d_gene: NA; CDR3nt: TGTGCCAGCACCTTCCACCCTGGTGCTGAGCAGTTCTTC; CDR3aa: CASTFHPGAEQFF
abundance: few; j_gene: TRBJ1-3; v_gene: TRBV4-3; len: 14; d_gene: NA; CDR3nt: TGCGCCAGCAGCCAAGCTACAGGGGGAAACACCATATATTTT; CDR3aa: CASSQATGGNTIYF
abundance: NA; j_gene: TRBJ2-5; v_gene: TRBV20-1; len: 13; d_gene: NA; CDR3nt: TGCAGTGCCAGACCAGGGGTTCAAGAGACCCAGTACTTC; CDR3aa: CSARPGVQETQYF
abundance: few; j_gene: TRBJ2-7; v_gene: TRBV6-5; len: 11; d_gene: NA; CDR3nt: TGTGCCAGCATGAAGTTTTCCGAGCAGTACTTC; CDR3aa: CASMKFSEQYF
abundance: many; j_gene: TRBJ1-2; v_gene: TRBV4-2; len: 14; d_gene: NA; CDR3nt: TGTGCCAGCAGCCGACAGGAAAAAAACTATGGCTACACCTTC; CDR3aa: CASSRQEKNYGYTF
abundance: few; j_gene: TRBJ1-2; v_gene: TRBV13; len: 13; d_gene: NA; CDR3nt: TGTGCCAGCAGCTCCCAGGGCTCCTATGGCTACACCTTC; CDR3aa: CASSSQGSYGYTF
abundance: many; j_gene: TRBJ2-7; v_gene: TRBV7-2; len: 15; d_gene: NA; CDR3nt: TGTGCCAGCAGCTTGGATGCTAATCGCGGGCTCGAGCAGTACTTC; CDR3aa: CASSLDANRGLEQYF
abundance: many; j_gene: TRBJ2-4; v_gene: TRBV4-2; len: 19; d_gene: NA; CDR3nt: TGTGCCAGCAGCCAAGATAAGGGGGGGTCTGACATGGCCAAAAACATTCAGTACTTC; CDR3aa: CASSQDKGGSDMAKNIQYF